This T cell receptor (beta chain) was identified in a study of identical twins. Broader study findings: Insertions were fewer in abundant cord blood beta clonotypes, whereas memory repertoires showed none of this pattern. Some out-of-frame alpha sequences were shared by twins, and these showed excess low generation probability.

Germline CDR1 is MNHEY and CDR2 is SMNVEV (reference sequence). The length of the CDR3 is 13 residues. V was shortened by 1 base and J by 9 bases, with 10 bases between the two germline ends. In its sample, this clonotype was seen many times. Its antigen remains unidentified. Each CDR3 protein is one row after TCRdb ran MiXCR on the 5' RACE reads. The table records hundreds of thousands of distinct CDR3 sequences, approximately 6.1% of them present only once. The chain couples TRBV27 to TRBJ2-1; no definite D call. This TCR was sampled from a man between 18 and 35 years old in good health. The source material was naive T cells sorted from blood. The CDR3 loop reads CASSLFWRPEQFF. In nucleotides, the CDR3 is TGTGCCAGCAGTTTATTCTGGCGACCTGAGCAGTTCTTC.